This T cell receptor (beta chain) derives from a study of vaccination effects on CD4 cells after COVID-19 (dated by TCRdb to 2021 to 2024). Background for the entire study: Each participant received two doses of an mRNA SARS-CoV-2 vaccine, either BNT162b2 or mRNA-1273. SARS-CoV-2 spike-specific CD4+ TCR repertoires were compared before and after mRNA vaccination in COVID-19 convalescent patients and in infection-naive vaccine recipients. Pre-vaccine samples were collected from two convalescent patients 16 days and one week before the first dose, corresponding to 142 and 148 days after COVID-19 diagnosis. A total of over nine COVID-19 convalescent patients and a handful of SARS-CoV-2-naive healthy vaccine recipients were included in the full study. In the study, cultures from other donors were sequenced using the Oncomine TCR Beta short-read assay on an Illumina iSeq 100.

The library was made by the immunoSEQ multiplex PCR assay. DNA from the CD4+ T cells that had been cultured and isolated underwent TCR beta CDR3 sequencing. The authors' pipeline ran thus. The analysis removed non-productive TCR sequences, trimmed reads to the CDR3 region, and retained only CDR3s that were 7 or more amino acids long. Antigen-specific clonotypes were identified using the MANAFEST web app by comparison of expansion in peptide wells against reference cultures. Positive clones required FDR<0.05 expansion versus reference and all other wells, odds ratio above 5, and frequency above 0.1% in two replicate wells. Cross-reactive clonotypes were defined as significantly expanded in SARS-CoV-2 spike wells and in at least one common cold coronavirus spike condition. Levenshtein distance calculated with the stringdist R package was used to assess CDR3 similarity, and unrooted trees were constructed with ape in R 3.6.1. The clones in this table, taken by TCRdb from immuneACCESS, are in-frame only. Not every clone is retained; where verified, under half of the shortfall comes from an unresolved V gene, and the cause of the rest is unknown. V, J and clone size were drawn from that table, and D and trimming were deduced from the DNA. Here the sample has 20,000 to 30,000 clones; approximately 62% occur a single time. The ten largest clones capture less than 20% of the sample.

A note on this clone: The antigen it binds to is not known. It has no much larger one-base neighbor in the sample; base qualities were not kept.

Study-level results and caveats: Limitations of the study were the small number of convalescent patients and the absence of early post-infection timepoints. Marked clonal contraction was observed in both infection-induced and vaccine-induced clones at late post-vaccination timepoints, consistent with waning T cell responses. For convalescent patients, new clones induced by the vaccine made up most of the post-vaccine spike-reactive repertoire, and these new clones were largely distinct from the clones induced by infection.

The CDR3 spans 14 residues, from the cysteine through the phenylalanine. CDR3 DNA is the only sequence kept; it has 42 bases, read in frame from the first base. Sequences LNHNV (CDR1) and YYDKDF (CDR2) are obtained from the germline V gene (reference sequence). A distance of 3 bases separates the germline ends of V and J, which lose 0 bases and 1 base respectively. In the ViraFEST assay, PBMC were stimulated with viral peptide pools, and antigen-specific CD4+ T cell clonotypes were then identified by expansion using TCR sequencing. After more than 9 days of culture, CD4+ T cells were isolated with the EasySep CD4+ T cell isolation kit. Convalescent patients had PCR-confirmed SARS-CoV-2 infection between March and December 2020, before Alpha, Beta and Delta variants emerged in the United States. Under 2.5 million PBMC per well were cultured with approximately 10 ug/ml peptides in IMDM containing 5% human AB serum, roughly 10 IU/ml IL-2 and gentamicin. Half of the culture medium was replaced with fresh IL-2-containing medium on days 3 and 7. Unless otherwise noted, each peptide stimulation condition was cultured in triplicate wells. PBMC were separated from whole blood using Ficoll-Paque Plus gradient centrifugation and were then either cryopreserved at -140C or used fresh. Overlapping peptide pools spanned the spike proteins of SARS-CoV-2 and the common cold coronaviruses HCoV-NL63, HCoV-OC43 and HCoV-229E. The QIAamp micro DNA kit was used to extract genomic DNA from the cultured CD4+ T cells.

This clonotype was sampled from a human donor who had a prior SARS-CoV-2 infection. The V and J segments used are TRBV15 and TRBJ2-2; confidence is insufficient to name the D gene. This specimen consisted of CD4+ T cells from PBMCs cultured with SARS-CoV-2 spike peptides, obtained before COVID-19 vaccination. This specimen's cell subset or site label, per the study, means: SARS-CoV-2 spike overlapping peptide pool stimulation. The nucleotide sequence is TGTGCCACCAGCAGAGACAGGAACACCGGGGAGCTGTTTTTT. Its translation is CATSRDRNTGELFF. Reference TRBV15 and TRBJ2-2 genes cover what lies past the CDR3, so the full variable domain is DAMVIQNPRYQVTQFGKPVTLSCSQTLNHNVMYWYQQKSSQAPKLLFHYYDKDFNNEADTPDNFQSRRPNTSFCFLDIRSPGLGDTAMYLCATSRDRNTGELFFGEGSRLTVL.